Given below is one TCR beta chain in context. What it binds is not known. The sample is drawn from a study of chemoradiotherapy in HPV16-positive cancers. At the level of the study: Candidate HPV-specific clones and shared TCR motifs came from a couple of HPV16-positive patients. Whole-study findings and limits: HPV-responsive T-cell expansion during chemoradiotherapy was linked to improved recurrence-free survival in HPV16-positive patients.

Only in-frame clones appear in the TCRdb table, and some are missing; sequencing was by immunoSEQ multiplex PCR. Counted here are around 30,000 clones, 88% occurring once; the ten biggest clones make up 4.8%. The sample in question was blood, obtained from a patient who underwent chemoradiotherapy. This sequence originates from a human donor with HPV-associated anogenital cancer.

CDR3 loop: CASGGTSYEQYF. CDR3 DNA sequence: TGCGCCAGCGGGGGGACTAGCTACGAGCAGTACTTC. V and J are TRBV10-1 and TRBJ2-7, with 8 bases fitting TRBD2. Trimming removed 8 bases from V and 3 bases from J; junction bases left unmatched: 3. CDR3 length equals 12 residues. Germline V gene data show CDR1 as WNHNN and CDR2 as SYGVQD (reference sequence).